This TCR beta chain was captured by sequencing in a study of OX40 agonist ivuxolimab in advanced cancers. Notes on the study in general: The study observed clonal expansion of CD4+ and CD8+ blood T cells by week 6 at 0.1 to 3.0 mg/kg. Also showing low normalized T-cell clonal expansion were some of the nonresponders. In CD8+ T cells, expanded clones were on average more numerous than in CD4+.

The assay was immunoSEQ multiplex PCR, and TCRdb's table has in-frame clones only and misses some. Here the sample spans more than 65,000 clones, roughly three quarters being singletons. A note on this clone: Its antigen is still unknown.

Autoimmune disease history or systemic immunosuppression was exclusionary. The CDR3 has 15 residues. V lost 0 bases and J lost 2, with 10 bases in between. Germline V gives CDR1 MRHNA, CDR2 SNTAGT. The chain joins TRBV6-4 to TRBJ1-1; tentatively, D is TRBD1 (5 bases). The receptor was isolated from an adult with an advanced solid tumor such as melanoma, head and neck, liver or kidney cancer. The sequencing used CD4+ or CD8+ T cells sorted from blood, collected in a trial of the OX40 agonist ivuxolimab. CDR3 amino acids: CASSDSGDGNTEAFF. The CDR3 bases are TGTGCCAGCAGTGACTCGGGGGATGGAAACACTGAAGCTTTCTTT.